This T cell receptor beta chain was retrieved from a study of Ad26.COV2.S vaccination and SARS-CoV-2 variants. Noted treatment: around 19 received Ad26.COV2.S at low or high dose, single or two shots; 5 received placebo; per-sample allocation not given. The samples date from day 63 after the first vaccine or placebo injection. Study outcomes and limitations: In vaccinated individuals, spike-specific CD8+ and CD4+ T cell responses reportedly displayed substantial breadth.

As concerns this clone: Its antigen remains unknown.

Sequenced by immunoSEQ multiplex PCR; TCRdb stores in-frame clones only, minus some. The sample contains 360,000 or so clones, about nine tenths of which appear only once. V lost 6 bases to trimming and J lost 4 bases, with 19 bases between them. The CDR3 is 15 amino acids. Germline V gene sequence: CDR1 KGHSH, CDR2 LQKENI. The sequences come from peripheral blood, collected in a trial of Ad26.COV2.S vaccine versus placebo. This clonotype originated in a person aged 18-60 years who received the Ad26.COV2.S COVID-19 vaccine or a placebo. The gene calls are TRBV18 and TRBJ2-7, with D possibly TRBD1 on 7 matching bases. The CDR3 bases are TGTGCCAGCTCGTTAGCGGCAGGGGGTTTATACGAGCAGTACTTC. Its protein product is CASSLAAGGLYEQYF.